This TCR beta chain is drawn from a study of shared clonotypes between healthy human individuals. Deep-level settings were used for running the assay. Measured with immunoSEQ multiplex PCR; TCRdb has only the in-frame clones, and not every one. The sample records about 2.5 million clones, just under 95% being singletons. The CDR3 loop spans 14 amino acids. Germline values: CDR1 MDHEN, CDR2 SYDVKM. V lost 6 bases, J lost 3 bases, and 6 bases stayed unmatched. The V and J genes are TRBV28 and TRBJ2-7; 9 nucleotides align to TRBD1. The sequencing input was naive CD4+ T cells from PBMCs. Subset: CD45RA+ positively selected. This TCR derives from a man aged 18-30 years in good health. Some clones in this sample may be carry-over from other donors' samples. The CDR3 sequence is CASRTQGASYEQYF. The CDR3 coding sequence is TGTGCCAGCAGGACACAGGGGGCGAGCTACGAGCAGTACTTC. The whole variable domain, remainder taken from reference TRBV28 and TRBJ2-7, is DVKVTQSSRYLVKRTGEKVFLECVQDMDHENMFWYRQDPGLGLRLIYFSYDVKMKEKGDIPEGYSVSREKKERFSLILESASTNQTSMYLCASRTQGASYEQYFGPGTRLTVT.